This TCR beta chain was captured in a study of cytomegalovirus exposure and HLA in healthy donors. PCR amplification relied on 60 Vbeta primers (plus 13 Jbeta primers). Study processing details: Later reanalysis found 75 million to 95 million unique TCR beta chains, about 10 million of them shared. Assay used: immunoSEQ multiplex PCR; TCRdb lists only in-frame clones, some missing. D and trimming come from the DNA, and the V and J calls and clone size come from that table. The repertoire holds around 170,000 clones, with 75% to 85% as singletons. Losses at the gene ends were 4 bases for V and 5 bases for J; bases not matched to a gene: 13. CDR1 is LGHNA and CDR2 is YSLEER in the germline V gene. This CDR3 is 16 amino acids long. Remarks on this clone: What it binds is unknown.

Whole-study findings and limits: As a later analysis revealed, most CMV-associated TCR beta chains appeared HLA-restricted.

Healthy people donating bone marrow made up the donors. Sequencing used PBMCs. This clonotype was obtained from a man aged 18 to 29 in good health and CMV-seronegative. V usage is TRBV4-3 and J usage is TRBJ2-7, with TRBD2 matching over 8 bases. CDR3 residues: CASSPPGQRETDEQYF. CDR3 coding DNA: TGCGCCAGCAGCCCCCCCGGGCAGCGGGAGACCGACGAGCAGTACTTC.